A single sample is the source of the 7 T cell receptor beta chains below, sequenced in a study of cytomegalovirus exposure and HLA in healthy donors. PCR involved 60 Vbeta and 13 Jbeta primers. The table came from immunoSEQ multiplex PCR; TCRdb's copy has only in-frame clones and leaves some out. The sample includes 98,000 or so clones, approximately 80% of them seen just once. The sample was PBMCs. These receptors all stem from a woman aged 18-29 years in good health and CMV-seropositive.

The V and J genes are TRBV29-1 and TRBJ1-2; 7 bases align to TRBD1. The J segment lost 3 bases and the V segment lost 4 bases, leaving 8 bases of the junction unmatched. Germline loops: CDR1 SQVTM, CDR2 ANQGSEA. The CDR3 is 14 amino acids. CDR3: CSVVGEGADYGYTF. CDR3 bases: TGCAGCGTTGTGGGTGAGGGGGCGGACTATGGCTACACCTTC. The full variable domain, completed using reference TRBV29-1 and TRBJ1-2, is SAVISQKPSRDICQRGTSLTIQCQVDSQVTMMFWYRQQPGQSLTLIATANQGSEATYESGFVIDKFPISRPNLTFSTLTVSNMSPEDSSIYLCSVVGEGADYGYTFGSGTRLTVV.

The genes are TRBV19 and TRBJ2-1; 10 positions match TRBD2. This CDR3 has 16 residues. In germline, CDR1 is LNHDA, CDR2 SQIVND (reference sequence). After removal of 5 bases from V and 2 bases from J, the junction contained 6 bases not matched to a gene. The CDR3, as DNA: TGTGCCAGTAGTCCCCGGACTAGCGGAGCCTACAATGAGCAGTTCTTC. Translation: CASSPRTSGAYNEQFF.

The J gene is TRBJ2-5, the V gene TRBV6-1; the D gene is possibly TRBD1 (5 bases). The length of the CDR3 is 14 residues. The germline V gene has CDR1 MNHNS and CDR2 SASEGT. V dropped 6 bases and J dropped 1 base, with 12 bases sitting between them. CDR3: CASRERQFQETQYF. The CDR3 nucleotides are TGTGCCAGCAGGGAAAGACAGTTCCAAGAGACCCAGTACTTC.

The chain is built from TRBV11-1 and TRBJ2-2; a weak D match, TRBD2 (6 bases). Per germline, CDR1 SGHAT and CDR2 FQDESV (reference sequence). The V end was cut by 2 bases, the J end by 2 bases, with 9 bases between. CDR3 length: 15 amino acids. The CDR3 region is CASSLMAGNTGELFF. As DNA, the CDR3 is TGTGCCAGCAGCTTAATGGCGGGAAACACCGGGGAGCTGTTTTTT.

The rearrangement uses TRBV28 and TRBJ2-2, with TRBD1 matching over 9 bases. The CDR3 is made up of 15 amino acids. The germline V gene has CDR1 MDHEN and CDR2 SYDVKM. With V trimmed by 6 bases and J by 8 bases, 10 bases remained unmatched. CDR3 amino acids: CASSPGTGIWGELFF. The CDR3 DNA reads TGTGCCAGCAGCCCCGGGACAGGGATTTGGGGGGAGCTGTTTTTT.

V is TRBV19 and J is TRBJ2-7, with D possibly being TRBD1 (6 bases). With 3 bases removed from V and 7 bases from J, the gap between germline ends came to 13 bases. This CDR3 is 13 amino acids long. Germline-derived CDR1 and CDR2 are LNHDA and SQIVND (reference sequence). The CDR3 here is CASSMDRMGEQYF. The CDR3 region has the DNA TGTGCCAGTAGTATGGACAGAATGGGAGAGCAGTACTTC.

J is TRBJ2-1 and V is TRBV7-2, with 12 bases aligning to TRBD2. This CDR3 region has 19 residues. V shed 1 base and J 5 bases; nucleotides not matched to a gene: 12. Germline loops: CDR1 SGHTA, CDR2 FQGNSA. The CDR3 protein is CASSLGALAGGLWNNEQFF. The CDR3 DNA sequence: TGTGCCAGCAGCTTAGGTGCCCTAGCGGGAGGGCTCTGGAACAATGAGCAGTTCTTC. The full variable domain, rest sourced from reference TRBV7-2 and TRBJ2-1, is GAGVSQSPSNKVTEKGKDVELRCDPISGHTALYWYRQSLGQGLEFLIYFQGNSAPDKSGLPSDRFSAERTGGSVSTLTIQRTQQEDSAVYLCASSLGALAGGLWNNEQFFGPGTRLTVL.